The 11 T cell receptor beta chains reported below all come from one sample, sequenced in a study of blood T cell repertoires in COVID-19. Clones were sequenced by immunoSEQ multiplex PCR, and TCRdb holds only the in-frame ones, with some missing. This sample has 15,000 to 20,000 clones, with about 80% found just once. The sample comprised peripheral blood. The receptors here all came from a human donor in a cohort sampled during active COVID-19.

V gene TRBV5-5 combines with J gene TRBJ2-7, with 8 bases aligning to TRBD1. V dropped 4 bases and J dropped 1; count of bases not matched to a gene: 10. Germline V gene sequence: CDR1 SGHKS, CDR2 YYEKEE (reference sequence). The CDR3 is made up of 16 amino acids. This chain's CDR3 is CASSPTPTGDSYEQYF. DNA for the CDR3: TGTGCCAGCAGCCCAACACCGACAGGGGATTCCTACGAGCAGTACTTC. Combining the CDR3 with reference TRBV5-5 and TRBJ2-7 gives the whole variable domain DAGVTQSPTHLIKTRGQQVTLRCSPISGHKSVSWYQQVLGQGPQFIFQYYEKEERGRGNFPDRFSARQFPNYSSELNVNALLLGDSALYLCASSPTPTGDSYEQYFGPGTRLTVT.

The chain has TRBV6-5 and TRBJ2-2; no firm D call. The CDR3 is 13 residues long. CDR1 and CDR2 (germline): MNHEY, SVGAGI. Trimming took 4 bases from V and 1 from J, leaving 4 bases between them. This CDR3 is CASSSGNTGELFF. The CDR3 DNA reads TGTGCCAGCAGTTCCGGGAACACCGGGGAGCTGTTTTTT.

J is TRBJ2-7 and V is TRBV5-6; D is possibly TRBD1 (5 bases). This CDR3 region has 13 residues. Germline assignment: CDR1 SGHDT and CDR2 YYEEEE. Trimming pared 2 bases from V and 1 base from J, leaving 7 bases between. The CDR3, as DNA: TGTGCCAGCAGCTTTGACAGATCCTACGAGCAGTACTTC. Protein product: CASSFDRSYEQYF.

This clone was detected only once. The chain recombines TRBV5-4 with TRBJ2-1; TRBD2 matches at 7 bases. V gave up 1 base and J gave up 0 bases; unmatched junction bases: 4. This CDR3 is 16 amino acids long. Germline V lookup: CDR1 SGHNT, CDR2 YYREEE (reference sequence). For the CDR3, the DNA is TGTGCCAGCAGCTTGTCCCTAGCGGACTCCTACAATGAGCAGTTCTTC. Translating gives CASSLSLADSYNEQFF.

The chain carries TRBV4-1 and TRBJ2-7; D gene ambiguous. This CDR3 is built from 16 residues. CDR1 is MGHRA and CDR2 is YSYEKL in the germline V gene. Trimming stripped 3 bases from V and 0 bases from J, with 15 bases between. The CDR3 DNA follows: TGCGCCAGCAGCCATCGATTCCCCCTGAGCTCCTACGAGCAGTACTTC. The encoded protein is CASSHRFPLSSYEQYF.

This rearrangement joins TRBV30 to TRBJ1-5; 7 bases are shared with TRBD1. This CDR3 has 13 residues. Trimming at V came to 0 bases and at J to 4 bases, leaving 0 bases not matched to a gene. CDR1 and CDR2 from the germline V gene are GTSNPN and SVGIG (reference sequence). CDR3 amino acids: CAWSVQGNQPQHF. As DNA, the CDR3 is TGTGCCTGGAGTGTACAGGGGAATCAGCCCCAGCATTTT.

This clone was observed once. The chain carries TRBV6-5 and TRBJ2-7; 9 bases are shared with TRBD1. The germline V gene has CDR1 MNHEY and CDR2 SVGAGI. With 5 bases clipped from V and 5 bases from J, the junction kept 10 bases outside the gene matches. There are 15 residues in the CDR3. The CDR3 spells CASSPGTGSFHEQYF. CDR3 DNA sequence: TGTGCCAGCAGTCCAGGGACAGGGAGCTTCCACGAGCAGTACTTC.

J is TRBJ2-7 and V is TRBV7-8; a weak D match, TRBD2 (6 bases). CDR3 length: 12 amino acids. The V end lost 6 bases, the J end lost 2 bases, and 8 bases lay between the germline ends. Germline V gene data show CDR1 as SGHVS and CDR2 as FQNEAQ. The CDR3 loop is CASRGGTYEQYF. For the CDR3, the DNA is TGTGCCAGCAGGGGGGGTACCTACGAGCAGTACTTC.

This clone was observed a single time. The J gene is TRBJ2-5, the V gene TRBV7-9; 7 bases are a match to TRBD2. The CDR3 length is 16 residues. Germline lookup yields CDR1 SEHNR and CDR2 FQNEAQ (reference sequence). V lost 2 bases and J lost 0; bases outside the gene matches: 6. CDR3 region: CASSLTTSAYQETQYF. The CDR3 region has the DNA TGTGCCAGCAGCTTAACTACTAGCGCGTACCAAGAGACCCAGTACTTC.

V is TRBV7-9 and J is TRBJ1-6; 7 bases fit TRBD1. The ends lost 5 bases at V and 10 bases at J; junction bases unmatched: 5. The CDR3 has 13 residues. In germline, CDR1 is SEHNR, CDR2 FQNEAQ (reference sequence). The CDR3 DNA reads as TGTGCCAGCAGCCGCGACAGGGAATCACCCCTCCACTTT. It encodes CASSRDRESPLHF.

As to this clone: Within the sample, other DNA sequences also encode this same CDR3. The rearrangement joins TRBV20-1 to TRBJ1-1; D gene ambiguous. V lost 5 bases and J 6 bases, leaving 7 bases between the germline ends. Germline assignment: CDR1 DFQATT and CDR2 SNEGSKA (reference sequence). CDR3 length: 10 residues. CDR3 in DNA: TGCAGTGCTGGAGGAGCTGAAGCTTTCTTT. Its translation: CSAGGAEAFF.